This T cell receptor beta chain derives from a study of blood T cell repertoires in COVID-19. Study context: Sources were T cells, B-cell-depleted T cells, or PBMCs; the material itself was cDNA or gDNA.

The CDR3 contains 15 residues. CDR1 and CDR2 from the germline V gene are SGHDT and YYEEEE. V gave up 3 bases and J gave up 4 bases; unmatched junction bases: 5. Method: immunoSEQ multiplex PCR; TCRdb's copy keeps in-frame clones and lacks some. The sample has over 200,000 clones; about 79% are singletons. This clone has a handful of counts. The rearrangement joins TRBV5-6 to TRBJ1-5, with 9 bases aligning to TRBD1. This clonotype originated in a man in his forties who had recovered from COVID-19. The material sequenced was peripheral blood. CDR3 coding DNA: TGTGCCAGCAGCTCCGGGACAGGGAGAAATCAGCCCCAGCATTTT. It yields the protein CASSSGTGRNQPQHF.